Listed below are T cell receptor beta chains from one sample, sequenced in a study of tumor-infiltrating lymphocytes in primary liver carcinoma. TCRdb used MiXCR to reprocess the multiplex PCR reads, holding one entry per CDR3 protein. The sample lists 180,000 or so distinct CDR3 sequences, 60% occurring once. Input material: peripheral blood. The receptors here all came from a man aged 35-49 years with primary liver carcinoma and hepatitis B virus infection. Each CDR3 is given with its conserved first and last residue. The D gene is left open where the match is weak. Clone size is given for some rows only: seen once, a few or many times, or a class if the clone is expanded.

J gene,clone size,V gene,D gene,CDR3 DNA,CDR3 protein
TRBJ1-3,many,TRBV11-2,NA,TGTGCCAGCAGCTTAAATAGCGCATCTGGAAACACCATATATTTT,CASSLNSASGNTIYF
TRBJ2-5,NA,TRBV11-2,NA,TGTACCAGCAGCGAAGGGGGGGGAGGAGAGACCCAATACTTC,CTSSEGGGGETQYF
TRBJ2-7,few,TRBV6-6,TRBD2,TGTGCCAGCAGCAACTCCTTAGCGGGAGGTGTCAACGAGCAGTACTTC,CASSNSLAGGVNEQYF
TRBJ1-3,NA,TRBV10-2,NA,TGCGCCAGCATCTTTCACCGGGGAGGGGTCGGAAACACCATATATTTT,CASIFHRGGVGNTIYF
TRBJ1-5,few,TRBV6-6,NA,TGTGCCAGCAGCCCTGACAGGACACATAGCAATCAGCCCCAGCATTTT,CASSPDRTHSNQPQHF
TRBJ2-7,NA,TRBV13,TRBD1,TGTGCCAGCAGCTTTTCTAGGACAGGCTACGAGCAGTACTTC,CASSFSRTGYEQYF
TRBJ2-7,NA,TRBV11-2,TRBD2,TGTGCCAACAGCTGGACTAGCGGGACAGAAAGTTCCTACGAGCAGTACTTC,CANSWTSGTESSYEQYF
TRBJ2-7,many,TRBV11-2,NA,TGTGCCAGCAGCTTAGAATTGGCTGGCACCTACGAGCAGTACTTC,CASSLELAGTYEQYF
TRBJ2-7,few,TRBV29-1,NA,TGCAGCGGACTCGAGAACTACGAGCAGTACTTC,CSGLENYEQYF
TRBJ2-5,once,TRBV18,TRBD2,TGTGCCAGCTCAGGAGCGGGACAAGAGACCCAGTACTTC,CASSGAGQETQYF
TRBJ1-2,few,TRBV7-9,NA,TGTGCCAGCAGCTCGCTTAACTATGGCTACACCTTC,CASSSLNYGYTF
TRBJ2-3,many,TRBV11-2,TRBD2,TGTGCCAGCAGCTTAGGTGGTGGGAGGGCCCCGAGAGATACGCAGTATTTT,CASSLGGGRAPRDTQYF
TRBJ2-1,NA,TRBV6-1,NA,TGTGCCAGCAGTGAAGCGAAGATAGCGGCGGCATACAATGAGCAGTTCTTC,CASSEAKIAAAYNEQFF
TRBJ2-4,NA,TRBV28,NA,TGTGCCAGCAGCCGACCTACCTCGGCCAAAAACATTCAGTACTTC,CASSRPTSAKNIQYF
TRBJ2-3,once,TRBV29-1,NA,TGCAGTGTTGAAGATCCTGAGAGGGTGACGCAGTATTTT,CSVEDPERVTQYF
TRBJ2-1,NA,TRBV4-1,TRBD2,TGCGCCAGCAGCCTTTTCAAGCGGGGACTCAATGAGCAATCCTTC,CASSLFKRGLNEQSF